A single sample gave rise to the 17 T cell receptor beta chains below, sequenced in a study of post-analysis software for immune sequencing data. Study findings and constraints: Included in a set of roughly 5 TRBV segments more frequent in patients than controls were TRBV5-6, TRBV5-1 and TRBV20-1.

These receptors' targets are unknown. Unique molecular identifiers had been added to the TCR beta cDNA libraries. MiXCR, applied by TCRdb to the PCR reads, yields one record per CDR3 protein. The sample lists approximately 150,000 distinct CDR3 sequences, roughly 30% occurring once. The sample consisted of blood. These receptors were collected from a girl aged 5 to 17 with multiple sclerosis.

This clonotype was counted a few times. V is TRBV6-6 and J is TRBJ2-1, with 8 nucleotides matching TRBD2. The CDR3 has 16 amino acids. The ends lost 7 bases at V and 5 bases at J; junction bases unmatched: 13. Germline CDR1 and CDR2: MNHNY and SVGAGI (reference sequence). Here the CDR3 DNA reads TGTGCCAGCACCTTGGGTGGGACTAGGCCCCACAATGAGCAGTTCTTC. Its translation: CASTLGGTRPHNEQFF.

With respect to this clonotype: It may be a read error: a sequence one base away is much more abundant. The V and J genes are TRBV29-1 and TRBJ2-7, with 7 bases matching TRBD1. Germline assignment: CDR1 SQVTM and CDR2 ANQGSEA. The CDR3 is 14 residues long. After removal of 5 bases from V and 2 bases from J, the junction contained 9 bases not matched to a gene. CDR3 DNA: TGCAGCGTTAGACAGGGACCCCTTACCTACGAGCAGTACTTC. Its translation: CSVRQGPLTYEQYF.

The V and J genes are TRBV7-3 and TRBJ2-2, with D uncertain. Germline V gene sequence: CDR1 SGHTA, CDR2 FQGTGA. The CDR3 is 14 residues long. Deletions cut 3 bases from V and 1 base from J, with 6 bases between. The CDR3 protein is CASSFGVNTGELFF. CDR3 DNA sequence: TGTGCCAGCAGCTTTGGGGTGAACACCGGGGAGCTGTTTTTT.

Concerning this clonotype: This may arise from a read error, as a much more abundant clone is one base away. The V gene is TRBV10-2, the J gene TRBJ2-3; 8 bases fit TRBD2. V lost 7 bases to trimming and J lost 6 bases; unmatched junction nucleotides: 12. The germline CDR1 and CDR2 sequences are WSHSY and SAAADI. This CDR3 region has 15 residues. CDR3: CASNGRVGFGDTQYF. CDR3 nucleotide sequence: TGCGCCAGCAACGGGAGGGTTGGGTTTGGGGATACGCAGTATTTT.

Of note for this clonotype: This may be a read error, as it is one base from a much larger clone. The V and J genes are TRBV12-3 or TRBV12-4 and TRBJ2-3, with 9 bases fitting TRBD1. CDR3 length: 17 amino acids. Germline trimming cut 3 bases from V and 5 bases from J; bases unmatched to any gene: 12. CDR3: CASSLSPGTGIRDTQYF. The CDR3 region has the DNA TGTGCCAGCAGTTTGTCCCCCGGGACAGGGATCAGAGATACGCAGTATTTT.

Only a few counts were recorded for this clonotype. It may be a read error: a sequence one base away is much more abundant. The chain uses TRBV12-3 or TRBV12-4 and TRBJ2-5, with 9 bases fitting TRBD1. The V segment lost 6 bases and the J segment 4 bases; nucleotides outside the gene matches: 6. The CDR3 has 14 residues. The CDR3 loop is CASRLGQGAETQYF. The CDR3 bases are TGTGCCAGCAGGTTGGGACAGGGTGCAGAGACCCAGTACTTC.

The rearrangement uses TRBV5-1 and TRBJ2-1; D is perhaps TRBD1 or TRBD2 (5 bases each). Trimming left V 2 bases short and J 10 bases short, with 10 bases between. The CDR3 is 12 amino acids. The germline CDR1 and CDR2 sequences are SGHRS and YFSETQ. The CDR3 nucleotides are TGCGCCAGCAGCTTTTTGGGACCCGAGCAGTTCTTC. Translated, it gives CASSFLGPEQFF. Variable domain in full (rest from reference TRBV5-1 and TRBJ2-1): KAGVTQTPRYLIKTRGQQVTLSCSPISGHRSVSWYQQTPGQGLQFLFEYFSETQRNKGNFPGRFSGRQFSNSRSEMNVSTLELGDSALYLCASSFLGPEQFFGPGTRLTVL.

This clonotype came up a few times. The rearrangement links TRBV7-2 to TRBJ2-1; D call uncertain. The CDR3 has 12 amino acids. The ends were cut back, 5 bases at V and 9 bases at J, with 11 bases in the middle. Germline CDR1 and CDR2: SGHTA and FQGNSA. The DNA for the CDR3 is TGTGCCAGCAGCGCTCGTGATTTTGAGCAGTTCTTC. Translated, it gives CASSARDFEQFF.

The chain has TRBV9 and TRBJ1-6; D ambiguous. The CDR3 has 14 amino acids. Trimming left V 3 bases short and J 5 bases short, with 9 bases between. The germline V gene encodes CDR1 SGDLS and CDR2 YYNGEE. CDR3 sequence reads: CASSADWDNSPLHF. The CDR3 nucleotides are TGTGCCAGCAGCGCAGACTGGGATAATTCACCCCTCCACTTT.

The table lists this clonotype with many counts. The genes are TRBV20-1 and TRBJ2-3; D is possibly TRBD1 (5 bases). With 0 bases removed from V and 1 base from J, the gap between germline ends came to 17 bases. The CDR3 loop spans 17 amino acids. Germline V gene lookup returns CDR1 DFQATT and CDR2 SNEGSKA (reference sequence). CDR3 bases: TGCAGTGCTAGAGATGGGGCTAAGGTCGAGGGCACAGATACGCAGTATTTT. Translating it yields CSARDGAKVEGTDTQYF.

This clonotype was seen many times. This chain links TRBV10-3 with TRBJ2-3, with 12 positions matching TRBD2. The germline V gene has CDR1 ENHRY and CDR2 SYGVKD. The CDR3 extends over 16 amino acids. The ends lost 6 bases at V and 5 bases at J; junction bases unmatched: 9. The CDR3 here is CAISLAGGPSGDTQYF. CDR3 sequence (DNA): TGTGCCATCAGCCTAGCGGGAGGGCCCTCTGGAGATACGCAGTATTTT.

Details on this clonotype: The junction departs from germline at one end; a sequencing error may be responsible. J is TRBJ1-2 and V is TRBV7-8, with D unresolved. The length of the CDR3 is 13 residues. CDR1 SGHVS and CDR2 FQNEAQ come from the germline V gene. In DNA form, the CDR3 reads TGTGCCAGCGGCTTAGACTATAGCTATGGCTGCACCTTC. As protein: CASGLDYSYGCTF.

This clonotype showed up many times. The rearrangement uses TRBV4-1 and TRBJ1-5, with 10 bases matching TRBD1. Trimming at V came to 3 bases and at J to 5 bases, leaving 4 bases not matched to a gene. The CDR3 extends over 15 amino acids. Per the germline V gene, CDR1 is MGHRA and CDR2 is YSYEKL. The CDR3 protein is CASSHDRGRDQPQHF. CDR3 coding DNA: TGCGCCAGCAGCCATGACAGGGGGCGCGATCAGCCCCAGCATTTT.

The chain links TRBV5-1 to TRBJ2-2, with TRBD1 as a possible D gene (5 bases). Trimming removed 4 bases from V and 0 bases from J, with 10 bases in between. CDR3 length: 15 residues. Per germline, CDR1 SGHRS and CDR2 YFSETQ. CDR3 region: CASSMDTPNTGELFF. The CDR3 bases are TGCGCCAGCAGCATGGACACTCCGAACACCGGGGAGCTGTTTTTT. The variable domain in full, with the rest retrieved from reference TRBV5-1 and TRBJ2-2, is KAGVTQTPRYLIKTRGQQVTLSCSPISGHRSVSWYQQTPGQGLQFLFEYFSETQRNKGNFPGRFSGRQFSNSRSEMNVSTLELGDSALYLCASSMDTPNTGELFFGEGSRLTVL.

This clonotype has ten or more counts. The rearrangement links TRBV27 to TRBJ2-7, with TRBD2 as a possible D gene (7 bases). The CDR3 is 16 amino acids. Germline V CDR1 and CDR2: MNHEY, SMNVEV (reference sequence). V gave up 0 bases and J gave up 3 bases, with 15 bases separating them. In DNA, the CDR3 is TGTGCCAGCAGTTTATCGGGAGGGGGGATAGGCTACGAGCAGTACTTC. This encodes CASSLSGGGIGYEQYF.

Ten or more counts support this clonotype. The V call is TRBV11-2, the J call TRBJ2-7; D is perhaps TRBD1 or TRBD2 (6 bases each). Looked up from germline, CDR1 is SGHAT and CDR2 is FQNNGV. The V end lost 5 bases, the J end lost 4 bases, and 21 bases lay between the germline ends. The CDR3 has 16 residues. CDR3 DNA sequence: TGTGCCAGCAGCCAACTCTGGGGGGCCGATGGGTACGAGCAGTACTTC. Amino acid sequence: CASSQLWGADGYEQYF.

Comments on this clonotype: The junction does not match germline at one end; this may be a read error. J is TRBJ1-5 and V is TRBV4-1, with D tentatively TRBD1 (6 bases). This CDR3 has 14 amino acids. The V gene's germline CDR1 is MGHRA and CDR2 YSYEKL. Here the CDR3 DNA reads TGCGCCAGCAGCCAATGGGGGGGCGAACAGCTCCAGCATTTT. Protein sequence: CASSQWGGEQLQHF.